This T cell receptor beta chain is from a study of cytomegalovirus exposure and HLA in healthy donors. Study context: A preliminary data release comprised tens of millions of unique TCRs obtained from HLA-typed donors.

PCR amplification relied on 60 Vbeta primers (plus 13 Jbeta primers). Generated by immunoSEQ multiplex PCR, the TCRdb table keeps only in-frame clones and is missing some. This sample has about 92,000 clones, with 80% found just once. The ends were cut back, 2 bases at V and 5 bases at J, with 12 bases in the middle. Germline loops: CDR1 MGHDK, CDR2 SYGVNS. This CDR3 is built from 15 residues. Sequencing was carried out using PBMCs. This chain connects TRBV25-1 to TRBJ2-2, with D tentatively TRBD2 (6 bases). This sequence was found in a man in his late teens or twenties in good health and CMV-seronegative. CDR3 in DNA: TGTGCCAGCAGTGAAGAGCCCGGGGGTACCGGGGAGCTGTTTTTT. Protein sequence: CASSEEPGGTGELFF.